These 19 T cell receptor beta chains were all obtained from the same sample, sequenced in a study of T cells after posttransplantation cyclophosphamide. Sequenced by immunoSEQ multiplex PCR; TCRdb stores in-frame clones only, minus some. The repertoire includes about 16,000 clones, roughly 94% of them detected once, and about 0.3% sits in the top ten. The naive gate required viable CD3+CD4+ or CD3+CD8+ cells with CCR7+CD45RA+CD45RO-CD95-CD27+CD28+ phenotype. Input material: naive CD4+ T cells sorted from blood. These receptors were obtained from a woman between 45 and 65 years old in good health and a related stem cell transplant donor.

V gene TRBV9 combines with J gene TRBJ1-3; D gene unclear. CDR3 length: 16 residues. Germline CDR1 SGDLS, CDR2 YYNGEE. Trimming left V 0 bases short and J 4 bases short, with 14 bases between. This chain's CDR3 is CASSVVADPGGNTIYF. CDR3 DNA sequence: TGTGCCAGCAGCGTAGTGGCCGACCCGGGAGGAAACACCATATATTTT.

The chain has TRBV5-1 and TRBJ1-4; D is perhaps TRBD1 (6 bases). The V end was cut by 4 bases, the J end by 8 bases, with 15 bases between. There are 14 residues in the CDR3. Germline loops: CDR1 SGHRS, CDR2 YFSETQ. The CDR3 sequence is CASSLWDTEEKLFF. DNA for the CDR3: TGCGCCAGCAGCCTCTGGGACACAGAGGAAAAACTGTTTTTT. Full variable domain (outside the CDR3, taken from reference TRBV5-1 and TRBJ1-4): KAGVTQTPRYLIKTRGQQVTLSCSPISGHRSVSWYQQTPGQGLQFLFEYFSETQRNKGNFPGRFSGRQFSNSRSEMNVSTLELGDSALYLCASSLWDTEEKLFFGSGTQLSVL.

The chain recombines TRBV7-9 with TRBJ2-7, with 8 bases matching TRBD2. Germline CDR1 SEHNR, CDR2 FQNEAQ (reference sequence). The CDR3 length is 15 residues. Losses at the gene ends were 5 bases for V and 3 bases for J; bases not matched to a gene: 9. The CDR3 DNA sequence: TGTGCCAGCAGCCGCGTTAGCGGGACATACTACGAGCAGTACTTC. Encoded protein: CASSRVSGTYYEQYF.

The chain links TRBV6-1 to TRBJ2-7, with a possible D match to TRBD1 (5 bases). Germline lookup yields CDR1 MNHNS and CDR2 SASEGT. The CDR3 is made up of 14 amino acids. Trimming removed 2 bases from V and 4 bases from J, with 12 bases in between. CDR3 sequence: CASSELAGSYEQYF. CDR3 nucleotide sequence: TGTGCCAGCAGTGAACTGGCAGGGTCGTACGAGCAGTACTTC.

The sample holds one count of this clone. CDR3 in DNA: TGCGCCAGCAGCACCCTCCCCCGGCAGGGGAACACCGGGGAGCTGTTTTTT. Encoded protein: CASSTLPRQGNTGELFF. J is TRBJ2-2 and V is TRBV5-1, with a possible D match to TRBD1 (5 bases). Germline CDR1 SGHRS, CDR2 YFSETQ. The CDR3 is made up of 17 amino acids. V dropped 4 bases and J dropped 1 base, with 17 bases sitting between them.

The CDR3 reads CAISEGLAGAPVTDTQYF. DNA for the CDR3: TGTGCCATCAGTGAGGGGTTAGCGGGAGCTCCAGTGACAGATACGCAGTATTTT. V gene TRBV10-3 combines with J gene TRBJ2-3; 9 bases align to TRBD2. There are 18 residues in the CDR3. The V and J ends lost 2 bases and 3 bases, in that order; junction bases with no gene match: 12. Germline values: CDR1 ENHRY, CDR2 SYGVKD.

CDR3 nucleotides: TGCGCCAGCAGCCTACCCGAAGGGGGATCAGCAGATACGCAGTATTTT. This gives the protein CASSLPEGGSADTQYF. The chain recombines TRBV5-1 with TRBJ2-3; D possibly corresponds to TRBD1 (6 bases). This CDR3 has 16 amino acids. The germline V gene has CDR1 SGHRS and CDR2 YFSETQ. With 4 bases removed from V and 4 bases from J, the gap between germline ends came to 19 bases.

The chain uses TRBV27 and TRBJ2-2, with D possibly matching TRBD1 (5 bases). This CDR3 has 13 amino acids. V dropped 6 bases and J dropped 1 base, with 6 bases sitting between them. Germline V CDR1 and CDR2: MNHEY, SMNVEV (reference sequence). As DNA, the CDR3 is TGTGCCAGCAGAGACAGGAACACCGGGGAGCTGTTTTTT. It is translated as CASRDRNTGELFF.

The chain couples TRBV27 to TRBJ2-5; 7 bases match TRBD2. The length of the CDR3 is 13 residues. Germline V gene lookup returns CDR1 MNHEY and CDR2 SMNVEV (reference sequence). J lost 3 bases, V lost 4 bases, and 2 bases had no gene match. The CDR3 sequence is CASSWAGEETQYF. The CDR3 nucleotides read TGTGCCAGCAGTTGGGCGGGAGAAGAGACCCAGTACTTC.

The CDR3 DNA reads as TGTGCCAGTAGTAGTGACAGGGGCCTGGATGGCTACACCTTC. Its translation: CASSSDRGLDGYTF. V and J are TRBV19 and TRBJ1-2; 8 bases line up with TRBD1. CDR1 LNHDA and CDR2 SQIVND come from the germline V gene (reference sequence). The ends lost 4 bases at V and 6 bases at J; junction bases unmatched: 7. The CDR3 totals 14 residues.

This clone was counted a single time. The chain uses TRBV7-8 and TRBJ2-5; D is perhaps TRBD2 (6 bases). Near its end, the DNA agrees better with TRBJ2-7, so the J call may be wrong. The CDR3 consists of 12 residues. Germline assignment: CDR1 SGHVS and CDR2 FQNEAQ. The CDR3 DNA reads as TGTGCCAGCGGGGGGTCCTCCTACGAGCAGTACTTC. This translates into CASGGSSYEQYF.

The gene calls are TRBV29-1 and TRBJ1-4; the match to TRBD1 covers 7 bases. This CDR3 is 12 amino acids long. Germline V gene data show CDR1 as SQVTM and CDR2 as ANQGSEA. V was clipped by 6 bases and J by 3 bases; unmatched bases: 1. CDR3 DNA sequence: TGCAGCGTCGGGACAGCTAATGAAAAACTGTTTTTT. It translates to CSVGTANEKLFF.

The V call is TRBV28, the J call TRBJ2-6; weak D call: TRBD1 (6 bases). Germline CDR1 is MDHEN and CDR2 is SYDVKM. The CDR3 is made up of 14 amino acids. The V end lost 10 bases, the J end lost 1 base, and 11 bases lay between the germline ends. The CDR3 nucleotides read TGTGCCACCGTGAGGGGGTCTGGGGCCAACGTCCTGACTTTC. Its protein is CATVRGSGANVLTF. The full variable domain, its missing parts supplied by reference TRBV28 and TRBJ2-6, is DVKVTQSSRYLVKRTGEKVFLECVQDMDHENMFWYRQDPGLGLRLIYFSYDVKMKEKGDIPEGYSVSREKKERFSLILESASTNQTSMYLCATVRGSGANVLTFGAGSRLTVL.

The J gene is TRBJ2-7, the V gene TRBV7-2; 12 positions match TRBD2. The CDR3 consists of 14 residues. Germline-derived CDR1 and CDR2 are SGHTA and FQGNSA. The V and J ends lost 3 bases and 4 bases, in that order; junction bases with no gene match: 1. The CDR3 DNA follows: TGTGCCAGCAGCTTGACTAGCGGGAGTTACGAGCAGTACTTC. Protein product: CASSLTSGSYEQYF. The full variable domain, completed using reference TRBV7-2 and TRBJ2-7, is GAGVSQSPSNKVTEKGKDVELRCDPISGHTALYWYRQSLGQGLEFLIYFQGNSAPDKSGLPSDRFSAERTGGSVSTLTIQRTQQEDSAVYLCASSLTSGSYEQYFGPGTRLTVT.

This clone has a single count. V is TRBV5-4 and J is TRBJ1-2; 7 bases agree with TRBD1. Germline CDR1 is SGHNT and CDR2 is YYREEE (reference sequence). The CDR3 length is 15 residues. V gave up 4 bases and J gave up 4 bases; unmatched junction bases: 10. CDR3 residues: CASSVDRARIYGYTF. CDR3 DNA: TGTGCCAGCAGCGTAGACAGGGCCCGCATCTATGGCTACACCTTC.

J is TRBJ2-5 and V is TRBV29-1; 8 bases line up with TRBD1. CDR3 length: 14 amino acids. J lost 1 base, V lost 5 bases, and 6 bases had no gene match. Germline CDR1 and CDR2: SQVTM and ANQGSEA. The CDR3 spells CSVPQGATQETQYF. The CDR3 DNA sequence: TGCAGCGTTCCTCAGGGGGCGACCCAAGAGACCCAGTACTTC.

This CDR3 reads CASRGALNTEAFF. Here the CDR3 DNA reads TGTGCCAGCAGGGGGGCATTGAACACTGAAGCTTTCTTT. The chain combines TRBV2 with TRBJ1-1; D is possibly TRBD1 (6 bases). Germline V gives CDR1 SNHLY, CDR2 FYNNEI. CDR3 length equals 13 residues. V lost 6 bases and J lost 0, with 8 bases in between.

This clone appeared a single time. The chain recombines TRBV28 with TRBJ2-2; 8 bases are a match to TRBD2. This CDR3 has 15 residues. The V gene end was trimmed by 8 bases and the J gene end by 4 bases; junction bases not matched to a gene: 9. Per germline, CDR1 MDHEN and CDR2 SYDVKM. The CDR3 DNA reads as TGTGCCAGCGGGGGAGCGGGAGCGGGCACCGGGGAGCTGTTTTTT. It codes for CASGGAGAGTGELFF. The whole variable domain, filled in from reference TRBV28 and TRBJ2-2, reads DVKVTQSSRYLVKRTGEKVFLECVQDMDHENMFWYRQDPGLGLRLIYFSYDVKMKEKGDIPEGYSVSREKKERFSLILESASTNQTSMYLCASGGAGAGTGELFFGEGSRLTVL.

The chain links TRBV20-1 to TRBJ2-5; D is uncertain. Per germline, CDR1 DFQATT and CDR2 SNEGSKA (reference sequence). The CDR3 consists of 11 residues. Between the trimmed V and J ends, which lost 6 bases and 5 bases, there was a span of 10 bases. In DNA form, the CDR3 reads TGCAGTGCCTCAACCGGGGAGACCCAGTACTTC. It specifies CSASTGETQYF.